Listed here are 24 T cell receptor beta chains from one sample, sequenced in a study of blood T cell repertoires in COVID-19 (dated by TCRdb to about 2020). The library was prepared using the immunoSEQ multiplex PCR assay. TCRdb re-hosts the immuneACCESS table, in-frame sequences only. Its copies lack some clones; in the studies checked, an unresolved V gene accounts for under half of them, and the cause for the rest is not known. This sample has about 260,000 clones in its table, and over 70% of those were observed once. Approximately 1.5% of the sample is held by the ten biggest clonotypes. Source material: peripheral blood. These receptors came from a woman aged 40 to 50 who had recovered from COVID-19.

This chain links TRBV30 with TRBJ2-3; D is ambiguous. CDR3 length: 10 residues. The germline CDR1 and CDR2 sequences are GTSNPN and SVGIG (reference sequence). V was shortened by 4 bases and J by 6 bases, with 5 bases between the two germline ends. The CDR3 region is CAWKSDTQYF. The CDR3 region has the DNA TGTGCCTGGAAATCTGATACGCAGTATTTT.

This chain connects TRBV4-1 to TRBJ2-3; D might be TRBD1 (5 bases). The V end was cut by 5 bases, the J end by 6 bases, with 12 bases between. Germline assignment: CDR1 MGHRA and CDR2 YSYEKL. The CDR3 sequence is 13 residues long. The CDR3 coding sequence is TGCGCCAGCAGCTCTTGGGGCGGCGATACGCAGTATTTT. This gives the protein CASSSWGGDTQYF.

V and J are TRBV11-1 and TRBJ2-1; 9 positions match TRBD2. The CDR3 totals 16 residues. CDR1 and CDR2 (germline): SGHAT, FQDESV (reference sequence). Trimming at V came to 5 bases and at J to 8 bases, leaving 13 bases not matched to a gene. Written as DNA, the CDR3 is TGTGCCAGCAGCCTTGGCGGGGGGGCTGGTCTGGATGAGCAGTTCTTC. Encoded protein: CASSLGGGAGLDEQFF.

The chain combines TRBV6-1 with TRBJ2-1, with 8 nucleotides matching TRBD1. The germline CDR1 and CDR2 sequences are MNHNS and SASEGT. V lost 1 base, J lost 10 bases, and 6 bases stayed unmatched. CDR3 length equals 14 residues. CDR3 DNA sequence: TGTGCCAGCAGTGAAGATTGGACAGGGCGAGAGCAGTTCTTC. Translating gives CASSEDWTGREQFF.

V usage is TRBV7-9 and J usage is TRBJ2-3, with 13 bases aligning to TRBD2. CDR1 and CDR2 (germline): SEHNR, FQNEAQ (reference sequence). CDR3 size: 18 residues. After removal of 5 bases from V and 2 bases from J, the junction contained 10 bases not matched to a gene. CDR3 in amino acids: CASSGTGTSGTITDTQYF. The CDR3 region has the DNA TGTGCCAGCAGCGGCACCGGGACTAGCGGGACTATCACAGATACGCAGTATTTT.

The chain is built from TRBV27 and TRBJ2-7; 9 positions match TRBD1. Germline CDR1 is MNHEY and CDR2 is SMNVEV (reference sequence). The CDR3 covers 14 residues. Trimming removed 5 bases from V and 4 bases from J; junction bases left unmatched: 6. CDR3 bases: TGTGCCAGCAGTCGGGACAGGGAGATTTACGAGCAGTACTTC. Amino acids: CASSRDREIYEQYF.

DNA for the CDR3: TGCGCCAGCGTTATGATGGACTCAGGACTAGGGCAGCCCCAGCATTTT. Protein sequence: CASVMMDSGLGQPQHF. V usage is TRBV10-1 and J usage is TRBJ1-5; D unclear. Germline CDR1 reads WNHNN; CDR2 reads SYGVQD (reference sequence). This CDR3 has 16 residues. The germline V and J ends were trimmed by 8 bases and 7 bases, with 24 bases remaining between them.

This chain connects TRBV27 to TRBJ1-5; 9 bases match TRBD1. CDR1 and CDR2 (germline): MNHEY, SMNVEV (reference sequence). The CDR3 loop spans 17 amino acids. Trimming cost V 4 bases and J 6 bases; bases outside gene matches: 13. DNA for the CDR3: TGTGCCAGCAGTTCCTATCGGGACAGGGCAGGGGGTCAGCCCCAGCATTTT. Translation gives CASSSYRDRAGGQPQHF.

The rearrangement links TRBV27 to TRBJ2-7; 8 positions agree with TRBD1. Germline V gives CDR1 MNHEY, CDR2 SMNVEV (reference sequence). Trimming at V came to 0 bases and at J to 0 bases, leaving 4 bases not matched to a gene. The CDR3 has 16 residues. The CDR3: CASSLSRQGLSYEQYF. In DNA form, the CDR3 reads TGTGCCAGCAGTTTATCCCGACAGGGGCTCTCCTACGAGCAGTACTTC.

The CDR3 here is CAWSVQRGSYEQYF. The CDR3 bases are TGTGCCTGGAGTGTACAGCGGGGCTCCTACGAGCAGTACTTC. The V and J genes are TRBV30 and TRBJ2-7; 7 bases are a match to TRBD2. This CDR3 has 14 residues. V gave up 0 bases and J gave up 0 bases; unmatched junction bases: 2. In germline, CDR1 is GTSNPN, CDR2 SVGIG (reference sequence).

This chain links TRBV3-1 (or the pseudogene TRBV3-2) with TRBJ1-3; 8 bases line up with TRBD1. The germline V gene has CDR1 LGHDT and CDR2 YNNKEL (reference sequence). J gave up 4 bases and V 1 base, and 9 bases lay outside the gene matches. The CDR3 sequence is 17 residues long. The chain's CDR3 is CASSQVPAGGAGNTIYF. CDR3 sequence (DNA): TGTGCCAGCAGCCAAGTTCCGGCAGGGGGCGCCGGAAACACCATATATTTT.

J is TRBJ2-7 and V is TRBV6-5; D unclear. The V end was cut by 2 bases, the J end by 3 bases, with 14 bases between. Germline V gene data show CDR1 as MNHEY and CDR2 as SVGAGI. The CDR3 sequence is 15 residues long. CDR3 residues: CASSYGGPTHYEQYF. In DNA, the CDR3 is TGTGCCAGCAGTTACGGTGGGCCGACCCACTACGAGCAGTACTTC.

The CDR3 coding sequence is TGCAGCGTTGAAGATCGCGGGAGAAATGAAAAACTGTTTTTT. Translation gives CSVEDRGRNEKLFF. The V call is TRBV29-1, the J call TRBJ1-4; D not certain. Trimming removed 0 bases at V and 5 bases at J, with 10 bases between. Germline-derived CDR1 and CDR2 are SQVTM and ANQGSEA. This CDR3 region has 14 residues.

The J gene is TRBJ2-1, the V gene TRBV4-1, with D maybe TRBD2 (6 bases). The V and J ends lost 5 bases and 0 bases respectively, with 14 bases between them. The CDR3 contains 16 residues. Germline CDR1 MGHRA, CDR2 YSYEKL. CDR3 bases: TGCGCCAGCAGCTTCACGGGAGCTTCCTCCTACAATGAGCAGTTCTTC. Translation gives CASSFTGASSYNEQFF.

The V and J genes are TRBV19 and TRBJ2-1, with 10 bases that match TRBD2. Germline-derived CDR1 and CDR2 are LNHDA and SQIVND (reference sequence). The CDR3 sequence is 15 residues long. Germline trimming cut 3 bases from V and 8 bases from J; bases unmatched to any gene: 7. CDR3 region: CASSIASGGWDEQFF. In nucleotides, the CDR3 is TGTGCCAGTAGTATCGCTAGCGGGGGTTGGGATGAGCAGTTCTTC.

The chain couples TRBV21-1 to TRBJ2-6; the DNA was not compared with TRBD1, the D call given in the table. TRBV21-1 is labeled a pseudogene. CDR3 size: 17 residues. The CDR3 region is CASSINRDSSGANVLTF. The DNA for the CDR3 is TGTGCCAGCAGCATAAACAGGGATAGCTCTGGGGCCAACGTCCTGACTTTC.

This chain joins TRBV4-3 and TRBJ1-1, with D possibly TRBD1 on 5 matching bases. The CDR3 sequence is 15 residues long. Germline V gives CDR1 LGHNA, CDR2 YSLEER. Trimming left V 4 bases short and J 1 base short, with 13 bases between. CDR3 residues: CASSRLMGGNTEAFF. Here the CDR3 DNA reads TGCGCCAGCAGCCGCTTGATGGGGGGGAACACTGAAGCTTTCTTT.

V gene TRBV9 combines with J gene TRBJ1-5; 7 bases agree with TRBD1. Germline values: CDR1 SGDLS, CDR2 YYNGEE. This CDR3 contains 15 residues. V was clipped by 4 bases and J by 0 bases; unmatched bases: 4. Here the CDR3 reads CASSRGQYSNQPQHF. The CDR3 bases are TGTGCCAGCAGCAGGGGGCAGTATAGCAATCAGCCCCAGCATTTT.

V is TRBV7-9 and J is TRBJ1-5, with TRBD1 matching 8 bases. The V segment lost 5 bases and the J segment 0 bases; nucleotides outside the gene matches: 3. Germline V CDR1 and CDR2: SEHNR, FQNEAQ (reference sequence). The CDR3 consists of 15 residues. The CDR3 spells CASSPTGASNQPQHF. CDR3 DNA sequence: TGTGCCAGCAGCCCGACAGGGGCTAGCAATCAGCCCCAGCATTTT. The full variable domain, rest sourced from reference TRBV7-9 and TRBJ1-5, is DTGVSQNPRHKITKRGQNVTFRCDPISEHNRLYWYRQTLGQGPEFLTYFQNEAQLEKSRLLSDRFSAERPKGSFSTLEIQRTEQGDSAMYLCASSPTGASNQPQHFGDGTRLSIL.

J is TRBJ1-2 and V is TRBV11-2, with D possibly matching TRBD1 (5 bases). This CDR3 is built from 14 residues. Germline CDR1 and CDR2: SGHAT and FQNNGV. The V end was cut by 0 bases, the J end by 4 bases, with 9 bases between. CDR3 protein: CASSLDPGLYGYTF. CDR3 coding DNA: TGTGCCAGCAGCTTAGATCCAGGGCTCTATGGCTACACCTTC.

This clone has a handful of counts. The chain is built from TRBV7-9 and TRBJ2-5; 8 bases map to TRBD1. CDR3 length: 17 residues. With 4 bases clipped from V and 2 bases from J, the junction kept 12 bases outside the gene matches. Germline V lookup: CDR1 SEHNR, CDR2 FQNEAQ (reference sequence). Here the CDR3 DNA reads TGTGCCAGCAGCTGGGGTGGACAGGGCCAGATACAAGAGACCCAGTACTTC. Translating it yields CASSWGGQGQIQETQYF.

V gene TRBV5-4 combines with J gene TRBJ2-7; perhaps TRBD1 as D (5 bases). The V gene lost 0 bases and the J gene lost 0 bases, with 10 bases spanning the gap. This CDR3 spans 15 amino acids. Germline CDR1 SGHNT, CDR2 YYREEE (reference sequence). For the CDR3, the DNA is TGTGCCAGCAGCTTGGCCAAGGGGCCCTCCTACGAGCAGTACTTC. Protein product: CASSLAKGPSYEQYF.

The rearrangement uses TRBV5-4 and TRBJ2-7, with 7 bases identical to TRBD2. Germline V gene sequence: CDR1 SGHNT, CDR2 YYREEE (reference sequence). Germline trimming cut 3 bases from V and 3 bases from J; bases unmatched to any gene: 12. The CDR3 is 16 residues long. Written as DNA, the CDR3 is TGTGCCAGCAGCTCCCCCGCGGCGGGGGAGTACTACGAGCAGTACTTC. Translation gives CASSSPAAGEYYEQYF.

The V gene is TRBV7-8, the J gene TRBJ1-2; a possible D gene is TRBD1 (6 bases). The CDR3 runs to 14 residues. CDR1 SGHVS and CDR2 FQNEAQ come from the germline V gene. V lost 5 bases, J lost 4 bases, and 14 bases lay in between. CDR3 residues: CASSPDRTAYGYTF. The DNA of the CDR3 is TGTGCCAGCAGCCCGGATCGGACAGCCTATGGCTACACCTTC.